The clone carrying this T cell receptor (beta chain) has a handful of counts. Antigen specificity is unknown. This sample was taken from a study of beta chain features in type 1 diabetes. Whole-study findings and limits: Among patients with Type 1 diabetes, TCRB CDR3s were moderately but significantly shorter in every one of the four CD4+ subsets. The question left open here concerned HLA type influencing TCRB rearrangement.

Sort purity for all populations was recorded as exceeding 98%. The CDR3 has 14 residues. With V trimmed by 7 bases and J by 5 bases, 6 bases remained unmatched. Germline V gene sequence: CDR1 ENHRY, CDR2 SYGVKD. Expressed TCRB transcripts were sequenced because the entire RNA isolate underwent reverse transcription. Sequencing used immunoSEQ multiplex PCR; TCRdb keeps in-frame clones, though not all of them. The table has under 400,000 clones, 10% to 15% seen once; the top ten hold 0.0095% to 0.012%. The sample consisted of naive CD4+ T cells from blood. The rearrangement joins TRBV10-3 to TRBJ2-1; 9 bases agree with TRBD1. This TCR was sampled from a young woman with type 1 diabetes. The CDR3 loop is CAITPGQGNNEQFF. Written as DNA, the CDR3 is TGTGCCATCACCCCGGGACAGGGTAACAATGAGCAGTTCTTC.